This is a list of T cell receptor beta chains from one sample in a study of shared clonotypes between healthy human individuals. Libraries were prepared by immunoSEQ multiplex PCR; TCRdb keeps only in-frame clonotypes and omits some of them. The table includes around 550,000 clones, around 95% detected once. Source material: naive CD8+ T cells sorted from blood. Receptors were obtained from a woman in her 30s in good health. The CDR3 runs from the conserved cysteine through the conserved F or W. A D gene is named only where the DNA matches it firmly. Size is omitted from some rows. Given values are once, few, many or a class for expanded clones.

j_call d_call cdr3_length clone_size v_call cdr3_aa cdr3_nt
TRBJ2-7 - 13 - TRBV13 CASSFLDSYEQYF TGTGCCAGCAGCTTCCTCGACTCCTACGAGCAGTACTTC
TRBJ1-1 - 11 few TRBV28 CASSDYTEAFF TGTGCCAGCAGCGATTATACTGAAGCTTTCTTT
TRBJ2-5 TRBD1 15 - TRBV2 CASSEHRGFQETQYF TGTGCCAGCAGTGAGCACAGGGGATTCCAAGAGACCCAGTACTTC
TRBJ2-5 - 15 - TRBV5-1 CASSLAQGLQETQYF TGCGCCAGCAGCTTGGCGCAGGGACTCCAAGAGACCCAGTACTTC
TRBJ2-7 - 14 - TRBV19 CASSYGGLTYEQYF TGTGCCAGTAGTTACGGGGGGCTCACCTACGAGCAGTACTTC
TRBJ2-1 - 14 - TRBV15 CATSSLDSYNEQFF TGTGCCACCAGCAGTCTAGACTCCTACAATGAGCAGTTCTTC
TRBJ2-3 TRBD2 17 - TRBV7-2 CASSPVGVREITDTQYF TGTGCCAGCAGCCCCGTGGGGGTGCGGGAGATAACAGATACGCAGTATTTT
TRBJ2-1 TRBD2 16 - TRBV11-2 CASSPGSGRAYNEQFF TGTGCCAGCAGCCCCGGGAGCGGGAGGGCCTACAATGAGCAGTTCTTC
TRBJ2-7 TRBD1 13 - TRBV5-4 CASSLQGGGEQYF TGTGCCAGCAGCTTACAGGGGGGCGGCGAGCAGTACTTC
TRBJ2-1 - 15 - TRBV7-8 CASSLLRGLSNEQFF TGTGCCAGCAGCTTGCTCAGGGGTCTGTCAAATGAGCAGTTCTTC
TRBJ2-4 TRBD1 16 - TRBV15 CATSREDRGLENIQYF TGTGCCACCAGCAGAGAAGACAGGGGGCTGGAAAACATTCAGTACTTC
TRBJ2-4 - 13 - TRBV7-9 CASSLVAGDVQYF TGTGCCAGCAGCTTAGTCGCAGGTGACGTTCAGTACTTC
TRBJ2-3 TRBD1 15 once TRBV7-2 CASSQTGGYTDTQYF TGTGCCAGCAGCCAGACAGGGGGTTACACAGATACGCAGTATTTT
TRBJ2-3 - 19 - TRBV6-7 CASSYSHGSIFPSTDTQYF TGTGCCAGCAGTTACTCCCACGGGAGCATTTTTCCTAGCACAGATACGCAGTATTTT
TRBJ2-7 TRBD1 16 - TRBV2 CASRGTYGTGEGEQYF TGTGCCAGCAGGGGGACTTACGGGACAGGGGAGGGCGAGCAGTACTTC
TRBJ2-2 - 12 - TRBV5-1 CASSSEWGELFF TGCGCCAGCAGCTCGGAGTGGGGGGAGCTGTTTTTT
TRBJ2-5 - 14 once TRBV5-4 CASSRPGYQETQYF TGTGCCAGCAGCCGCCCGGGTTACCAAGAGACCCAGTACTTC
TRBJ1-5 TRBD1 15 - TRBV19 CASGAGQNSNQPQHF TGTGCCAGTGGGGCGGGACAGAATAGCAATCAGCCCCAGCATTTT
TRBJ2-7 - 14 - TRBV7-9 CASSSPGQSYEQYF TGTGCCAGCAGCTCCCCTGGACAGTCCTACGAGCAGTACTTC
TRBJ1-5 - 14 - TRBV6-1 CASKSGLINQPQHF TGTGCCAGCAAGTCAGGCTTGATCAATCAGCCCCAGCATTTT